A single sample gave rise to the 31 T cell receptor beta chains below, sequenced in a study of sequential checkpoint blockade in melanoma. Treatment given: randomized to nivolumab then ipilimumab (arm A) or the reverse (arm B). Assay: immunoSEQ multiplex PCR; the TCRdb copy retains only in-frame clones and omits some. The profile covers roughly 20,000 clones, with roughly 80% appearing a single time and around 10% taken by the ten largest. The specimen was CD8+ T cells sorted from blood (inferred from file names), collected from a patient given nivolumab and ipilimumab in sequence. The receptor set was obtained from a human donor with melanoma.

The rearrangement joins TRBV15 to TRBJ1-5; D unclear. The CDR3 consists of 17 residues. From germline, CDR1 is LNHNV and CDR2 YYDKDF (reference sequence). V lost 1 base, J lost 6 bases, and 19 bases lay in between. CDR3 residues: CATSRGAGTPIIQPQHF. In DNA, the CDR3 is TGTGCCACCAGCAGAGGGGCGGGAACCCCCATAATTCAGCCCCAGCATTTT.

This rearrangement joins TRBV5-6 to TRBJ2-7; no firm D call. The CDR3 consists of 14 residues. CDR1 and CDR2 (germline): SGHDT, YYEEEE. Trimming pared 4 bases from V and 2 bases from J, leaving 13 bases between. CDR3 nucleotides: TGTGCCAGCAGCCTAGGATCCACCCCCTACGAGCAGTACTTC. Translated, it gives CASSLGSTPYEQYF.

The rearrangement links TRBV27 to TRBJ2-2; D not resolved. V lost 3 bases to trimming and J lost 3 bases, with 5 bases between them. There are 13 residues in the CDR3. CDR1 and CDR2 from the germline V gene are MNHEY and SMNVEV (reference sequence). The CDR3 here is CASSLQYTGELFF. CDR3 sequence (DNA): TGTGCCAGCAGTTTGCAGTACACCGGGGAGCTGTTTTTT.

This clone was picked up one time. As DNA, the CDR3 is TGTGCCTGGAGTCCCCTGGGGAGGTCCGCCTACGAGCAGTACTTC. It yields the protein CAWSPLGRSAYEQYF. This sequence joins TRBV30 and TRBJ2-7, with D perhaps TRBD2 (6 bases). Trimming pared 2 bases from V and 2 bases from J, leaving 16 bases between. Germline V lookup: CDR1 GTSNPN, CDR2 SVGIG (reference sequence). The CDR3 runs 15 residues.

This clone was found a few times. This chain uses TRBV7-9 with TRBJ1-1, with D perhaps matching TRBD1 (6 bases). CDR1 is SEHNR, CDR2 FQNEAQ, per germline (reference sequence). Between the trimmed V and J ends, which lost 5 bases and 4 bases, there was a span of 17 bases. The CDR3 is made up of 15 amino acids. The CDR3 nucleotides read TGTGCCAGCAGCACCTATCTACAGGGTACCACTGAAGCTTTCTTT. Its protein product is CASSTYLQGTTEAFF.

The chain carries TRBV7-8 and TRBJ1-1; maybe TRBD1 (5 bases). The CDR3 is made up of 16 amino acids. Germline V lookup: CDR1 SGHVS, CDR2 FQNEAQ. V was clipped by 4 bases and J by 0 bases, with 15 bases between them. CDR3 DNA sequence: TGTGCCAGCAGCTACAATGGGGGGGAGGTGAACACTGAAGCTTTCTTT. The encoded protein is CASSYNGGEVNTEAFF.

The genes are TRBV27 and TRBJ1-1, with a weak D call TRBD1 (6 bases). Germline V gene sequence: CDR1 MNHEY, CDR2 SMNVEV (reference sequence). V was trimmed by 2 bases and J by 4 bases, leaving 11 bases between them. The CDR3 sequence is 14 residues long. CDR3 protein: CASSLAWGLTEAFF. The CDR3 coding sequence is TGTGCCAGCAGTTTAGCTTGGGGGCTCACTGAAGCTTTCTTT.

This chain uses TRBV11-2 with TRBJ1-1; the D is unclear. This CDR3 is 15 amino acids long. V dropped 5 bases and J dropped 4 bases, with 17 bases sitting between them. Germline V gene data show CDR1 as SGHAT and CDR2 as FQNNGV. This CDR3 is CASSLRTGMGTEAFF. CDR3 sequence (DNA): TGTGCCAGCAGCCTAAGGACGGGGATGGGCACTGAAGCTTTCTTT.

The V gene is TRBV27, the J gene TRBJ1-4; D ambiguous. V was trimmed by 7 bases and J by 6 bases, leaving 18 bases between them. Germline V lookup: CDR1 MNHEY, CDR2 SMNVEV (reference sequence). CDR3 length: 15 amino acids. The CDR3 coding sequence is TGTGCCAGCACTCCCCAGGCGGGGTCGGATGAAAAACTGTTTTTT. It yields the protein CASTPQAGSDEKLFF.

About this clone itself: The junction shows a germline mismatch at one end, possibly a read error. The gene calls are TRBV25-1 and TRBJ2-7, with TRBD2 identical over 11 bases. CDR1 and CDR2 from the germline V gene are MGHDK and SYGVNS. The CDR3 runs 17 residues. In DNA form, the CDR3 reads TGTGCCAGCAGTGAATTGCCAACTAGCGGGGGCTCCCACGAGCAGTACTTC. This codes for CASSELPTSGGSHEQYF.

The chain recombines TRBV9 with TRBJ2-1; tentatively, D is TRBD1 (7 bases). From germline, CDR1 is SGDLS and CDR2 YYNGEE. V lost 3 bases, J lost 10 bases, and 17 bases lay in between. The CDR3 sequence is 14 residues long. This CDR3 is CASSGRGQSREQFF. The CDR3 nucleotides are TGTGCCAGCAGCGGGAGGGGGCAGAGCAGGGAGCAGTTCTTC.

The gene calls are TRBV6-1 and TRBJ2-3, with a weak D call TRBD2 (5 bases). The germline gives CDR1 MNHNS, CDR2 SASEGT. The V end lost 2 bases, the J end lost 4 bases, and 13 bases lay between the germline ends. The length of the CDR3 is 15 residues. DNA of the CDR3: TGTGCCAGCAGTGAATGGAACGGGGTATCAGATACGCAGTATTTT. Translating gives CASSEWNGVSDTQYF.

Concerning this clone itself: The sample holds other DNA sequences that translate to the same CDR3. The V call is TRBV4-1, the J call TRBJ2-5; 11 nucleotides agree with TRBD2. Germline V gives CDR1 MGHRA, CDR2 YSYEKL. The V and J ends lost 1 base and 5 bases, in that order; junction bases with no gene match: 9. The CDR3 sequence is 17 residues long. CDR3 loop: CASSQVTSGGRGETQYF. CDR3 nucleotides: TGCGCCAGCAGCCAAGTTACTAGCGGGGGAAGGGGGGAGACCCAGTACTTC.

This clone was counted a single time. V gene TRBV5-4 combines with J gene TRBJ2-1, with TRBD1 identical over 11 bases. The CDR3 spans 17 residues. The J segment lost 5 bases and the V segment lost 1 base, leaving 8 bases of the junction unmatched. Looked up from germline, CDR1 is SGHNT and CDR2 is YYREEE (reference sequence). This CDR3 is CASSLHPDRGQNNEQFF. The CDR3 DNA sequence: TGTGCCAGCAGCTTGCATCCGGACAGGGGGCAAAACAATGAGCAGTTCTTC.

The chain joins TRBV7-9 to TRBJ2-1; perhaps TRBD2 as D (5 bases). The V gene's germline CDR1 is SEHNR and CDR2 FQNEAQ (reference sequence). This CDR3 has 14 residues. Between the trimmed V and J ends, which lost 0 bases and 4 bases, there was a span of 7 bases. CDR3 DNA sequence: TGTGCCAGCAGCTTAGCGGGAGCGTACAATGAGCAGTTCTTC. Its protein product is CASSLAGAYNEQFF.

The V gene is TRBV15, the J gene TRBJ2-1; 7 bases map to TRBD2. Trimming removed 6 bases from V and 0 bases from J; junction bases left unmatched: 5. Per the germline V gene, CDR1 is LNHNV and CDR2 is YYDKDF (reference sequence). This CDR3 comprises 15 residues. CDR3 amino acids: CATSLRGDSYNEQFF. CDR3 sequence (DNA): TGTGCCACCAGTCTTCGGGGGGACTCCTACAATGAGCAGTTCTTC.

The V gene is TRBV6-5, the J gene TRBJ2-7, with D maybe TRBD2 (6 bases). CDR3 length: 14 amino acids. V was clipped by 0 bases and J by 1 base, with 7 bases between them. Looked up from germline, CDR1 is MNHEY and CDR2 is SVGAGI. CDR3 sequence: CASSYSEGSYEQYF. CDR3 bases: TGTGCCAGCAGTTACTCGGAGGGGTCCTACGAGCAGTACTTC.

The V and J genes are TRBV6-1 and TRBJ1-1, with a weak D call TRBD1 (6 bases). The CDR3 is 15 amino acids. Germline V lookup: CDR1 MNHNS, CDR2 SASEGT. Trimming took off 2 bases at V and 4 bases at J, with 14 bases between the two ends. The CDR3 DNA follows: TGTGCCAGCAGTGAATTGCAGGGAGGGGGCACTGAAGCTTTCTTT. Amino acids: CASSELQGGGTEAFF.

In DNA, the CDR3 is TGCGCCAGCAGCCAAGAGACACTAGCGGGGAACACAGATACGCAGTATTTT. Amino acid sequence: CASSQETLAGNTDTQYF. This chain connects TRBV4-3 to TRBJ2-3; 10 bases match TRBD2. The J segment lost 2 bases and the V segment lost 0 bases, leaving 5 bases of the junction unmatched. Germline loops: CDR1 LGHNA, CDR2 YSLEER. The CDR3 loop spans 17 amino acids.

The genes are TRBV9 and TRBJ2-1, with a tentative D call TRBD1 (6 bases). Germline loops: CDR1 SGDLS, CDR2 YYNGEE. The length of the CDR3 is 11 residues. The V gene lost 4 bases and the J gene lost 13 bases, with 12 bases spanning the gap. CDR3 nucleotide sequence: TGTGCCAGCAGCTCCCCACAGGGTCAGTTCTTC. Encoded protein: CASSSPQGQFF. The variable domain in full, with the rest retrieved from reference TRBV9 and TRBJ2-1, is DSGVTQTPKHLITATGQRVTLRCSPRSGDLSVYWYQQSLDQGLQFLIQYYNGEERAKGNILERFSAQQFPDLHSELNLSSLELGDSALYFCASSSPQGQFFGPGTRLTVL.

The V and J genes are TRBV4-1 and TRBJ2-3, with D unclear. CDR1 is MGHRA, CDR2 YSYEKL, per germline. Trimming took off 1 base at V and 4 bases at J, with 15 bases between the two ends. This CDR3 has 16 amino acids. The DNA for the CDR3 is TGCGCCAGCAGCCAAGTACCCGCAGGCTCCGCAGATACGCAGTATTTT. Residues: CASSQVPAGSADTQYF.

This chain uses TRBV4-1 with TRBJ1-6, with no clear D. V lost 0 bases, J lost 3 bases, and 15 bases lay in between. The germline gives CDR1 MGHRA, CDR2 YSYEKL. The CDR3 loop spans 18 amino acids. The CDR3 region has the DNA TGCGCCAGCAGCCAAGATGACGTAAGAGGACTCTATAATTCACCCCTCCACTTT. It codes for CASSQDDVRGLYNSPLHF.

The chain joins TRBV27 to TRBJ2-1; 15 bases map to TRBD2. Germline assignment: CDR1 MNHEY and CDR2 SMNVEV (reference sequence). The CDR3 covers 16 residues. Trimming cost V 3 bases and J 10 bases; bases outside gene matches: 7. CDR3 bases: TGTGCCAGCAGTTTTAGGACTAGCGGGAGGGCCGGCGAGCAGTTCTTC. It translates to CASSFRTSGRAGEQFF.

The genes are TRBV10-2 and TRBJ1-2; D is unresolved. CDR1 and CDR2 (germline): WSHSY, SAAADI. The CDR3 is 12 amino acids. V lost 3 bases, J lost 7 bases, and 9 bases lay in between. The CDR3 loop reads CASSESERGYTF. Written as DNA, the CDR3 is TGCGCCAGCAGTGAATCAGAACGTGGCTACACCTTC.

This chain connects TRBV10-3 to TRBJ2-2, with D unclear. The length of the CDR3 is 15 residues. Germline V CDR1 and CDR2: ENHRY, SYGVKD. V was cut by 0 bases and J by 2 bases, with 7 bases left in between. CDR3 sequence reads: CAISESLLNTGELFF. CDR3 bases: TGTGCCATCAGTGAGTCTCTACTTAACACCGGGGAGCTGTTTTTT.

The rearrangement joins TRBV19 to TRBJ2-1; D is unclear. The CDR3 loop spans 12 amino acids. CDR1 LNHDA and CDR2 SQIVND come from the germline V gene (reference sequence). This CDR3 reads CGSGDSYNEQFF. The DNA for the CDR3 is TGTGGTTCGGGTGACTCCTACAATGAGCAGTTCTTC.

The chain couples TRBV4-1 to TRBJ1-5, with D tentatively TRBD1 (6 bases). V lost 6 bases and J 4 bases, leaving 16 bases between the germline ends. CDR3 length: 15 residues. Germline values: CDR1 MGHRA, CDR2 YSYEKL. The CDR3 nucleotides read TGCGCCAGCAGTCCTTACAGGGCTCCAAATCAGCCCCAGCATTTT. This translates into CASSPYRAPNQPQHF.

V and J are TRBV11-3 and TRBJ1-3; possible D gene TRBD1, 6 bases. The V and J ends lost 4 bases and 4 bases respectively, with 17 bases between them. This CDR3 has 16 residues. CDR1 and CDR2 from the germline V gene are SGHNT and YENEEA. The chain's CDR3 is CASSSNTGITGNTIYF. The CDR3, as DNA: TGTGCCAGCAGCTCGAATACAGGGATTACGGGAAACACCATATATTTT.

The CDR3 nucleotides are TGTGCCAGCTCACCAGTGAGGGAGACCCAGTACTTC. Protein sequence: CASSPVRETQYF. The J gene is TRBJ2-5, the V gene TRBV18; D is unclear. Germline CDR1 reads KGHSH; CDR2 reads LQKENI. V was clipped by 2 bases and J by 5 bases, with 6 bases between them. This CDR3 has 12 residues.

This clone was seen a few times. The rearrangement uses TRBV7-3 and TRBJ2-3; TRBD2 is a possible D gene (5 bases). This CDR3 spans 15 amino acids. V was clipped by 1 base and J by 1 base, with 9 bases between them. Looked up from germline, CDR1 is SGHTA and CDR2 is FQGTGA. CDR3 nucleotides: TGTGCCAGCAGCTTAATGGCGGGTGGCACAGATACGCAGTATTTT. Protein product: CASSLMAGGTDTQYF.

The chain couples TRBV27 to TRBJ2-1; D gene unclear. Deletions cut 7 bases from V and 5 bases from J, with 15 bases between. CDR3 length: 14 residues. Per germline, CDR1 MNHEY and CDR2 SMNVEV (reference sequence). The CDR3 loop is CASTSWALDNEQFF. CDR3 sequence (DNA): TGTGCCAGCACCTCATGGGCGCTGGACAATGAGCAGTTCTTC.